This is a list of T cell receptor beta chains from one sample in a study of blood T cell repertoires in COVID-19. Sequencing used immunoSEQ multiplex PCR; TCRdb keeps in-frame clones, though not all of them. The sample shows 50,000 to 70,000 clones, less than 80% of them seen only once. The sample was peripheral blood. These receptor sequences come from a man in his sixties with acute or convalescent COVID-19. The CDR3 runs from the conserved cysteine through the conserved F or W. A D gene is named only where the DNA matches it firmly. Where a row states a size, it is once, few, many or the class of an expanded clone; other rows omit it.

J: TRBJ2-3
size: .
D: .
V: TRBV19
CDR3: CASKRESTDTQYF
DNA: TGTGCCAGTAAACGGGAGAGCACAGATACGCAGTATTTT

J: TRBJ1-4
size: .
D: TRBD1
V: TRBV5-4
CDR3: CASSLTGGGEKLFF
DNA: TGTGCCAGCAGCTTGACAGGGGGCGGTGAAAAACTGTTTTTT

J: TRBJ1-2
size: .
D: .
V: TRBV7-2
CDR3: CASSLDRMGGYTF
DNA: TGTGCCAGCAGTCTAGACAGGATGGGTGGCTACACCTTC

J: TRBJ2-7
size: .
D: TRBD1
V: TRBV27
CDR3: CASRRDRLAYEQYF
DNA: TGTGCCAGCAGACGGGACAGGCTAGCCTACGAGCAGTACTTC

J: TRBJ1-2
size: once
D: TRBD1
V: TRBV9
CDR3: CASSVAGTGGYGYTF
DNA: TGTGCCAGCAGCGTAGCCGGGACAGGGGGCTATGGCTACACCTTC

J: TRBJ2-5
size: .
D: TRBD2
V: TRBV16
CDR3: CASSVTSGAETQYF
DNA: TGTGCCAGCAGTGTGACTAGCGGGGCAGAGACCCAGTACTTC

J: TRBJ2-3
size: .
D: TRBD2
V: TRBV29-1
CDR3: CSVEDRLAGGGVSDTQYF
DNA: TGCAGCGTTGAAGATCGCCTAGCGGGAGGTGGGGTCTCAGATACGCAGTATTTT

J: TRBJ2-1
size: once
D: .
V: TRBV27
CDR3: CASSLTGNEQFF
DNA: TGTGCCAGCAGTTTAACGGGAAATGAGCAGTTCTTC

J: TRBJ2-7
size: few
D: TRBD2
V: TRBV16
CDR3: CASSLSGGLADSYEQYF
DNA: TGTGCCAGCAGCCTTTCAGGGGGACTAGCTGATTCCTACGAGCAGTACTTC

J: TRBJ2-5
size: once
D: .
V: TRBV5-5
CDR3: CASSLGGKETQYF
DNA: TGTGCCAGCAGCTTGGGCGGCAAAGAGACCCAGTACTTC

J: TRBJ2-1
size: .
D: TRBD1
V: TRBV28
CDR3: CASTGQHSYNEQFF
DNA: TGTGCCAGCACGGGACAGCACTCCTACAATGAGCAGTTCTTC

J: TRBJ2-1
size: .
D: .
V: TRBV15
CDR3: CATSRARVGASVNNEQFF
DNA: TGTGCCACCAGCAGGGCCCGCGTAGGGGCTAGCGTAAACAATGAGCAGTTCTTC

J: TRBJ1-1
size: .
D: TRBD1
V: TRBV28
CDR3: CASSLYRGLAFF
DNA: TGTGCCAGCAGTTTATACAGGGGGCTCGCTTTCTTT

J: TRBJ2-1
size: .
D: TRBD2
V: TRBV14
CDR3: CASVAGHSYNEQFF
DNA: TGTGCCAGTGTAGCGGGGCACTCCTACAATGAGCAGTTCTTC

J: TRBJ2-4
size: .
D: .
V: TRBV6-5
CDR3: CASSLLPLAKNIQYF
DNA: TGTGCCAGCAGTCTACTCCCTTTAGCCAAAAACATTCAGTACTTC

J: TRBJ1-1
size: few
D: .
V: TRBV6-1
CDR3: CASSERTDMNTEAFF
DNA: TGTGCCAGCAGTGAAAGGACGGACATGAACACTGAAGCTTTCTTT

J: TRBJ1-1
size: .
D: .
V: TRBV2
CDR3: CASSGRGNTEAFF
DNA: TGTGCCAGCAGCGGCAGGGGGAACACTGAAGCTTTCTTT

J: TRBJ1-5
size: .
D: TRBD1
V: TRBV4-1
CDR3: CASSRGQGSGQPQHF
DNA: TGCGCCAGCAGCCGCGGACAGGGGAGCGGTCAGCCCCAGCATTTT

J: TRBJ1-3
size: .
D: .
V: TRBV19
CDR3: CASRATDSGNTIYF
DNA: TGTGCCAGTCGCGCTACAGACTCTGGAAACACCATATATTTT

J: TRBJ2-1
size: .
D: TRBD2
V: TRBV11-2
CDR3: CASSLRTSGTIRAYNEQFF
DNA: TGTGCCAGCAGCTTAAGGACTAGCGGGACGATTCGTGCCTACAATGAGCAGTTCTTC

J: TRBJ1-1
size: .
D: .
V: TRBV4-1
CDR3: CASSQAPTVNTEAFF
DNA: TGCGCCAGCAGCCAAGCCCCAACGGTGAACACTGAAGCTTTCTTT

J: TRBJ2-5
size: .
D: TRBD2
V: TRBV27
CDR3: CASSLLSLGGETQYF
DNA: TGTGCCAGCAGTTTATTGTCCCTCGGGGGGGAGACCCAGTACTTC

J: TRBJ1-2
size: .
D: TRBD1
V: TRBV5-5
CDR3: CASSPRQGPYGYTF
DNA: TGTGCCAGCAGCCCCCGACAGGGTCCCTATGGCTACACCTTC

J: TRBJ2-3
size: .
D: TRBD2
V: TRBV7-2
CDR3: CASSPRLAGNTDTQYF
DNA: TGTGCCAGCAGCCCCCGACTAGCGGGTAATACAGATACGCAGTATTTT

J: TRBJ1-1
size: once
D: .
V: TRBV9
CDR3: CASSVAGGGHGNTEAFF
DNA: TGTGCCAGCAGCGTAGCTGGGGGGGGCCATGGAAACACTGAAGCTTTCTTT

J: TRBJ1-5
size: .
D: .
V: TRBV27
CDR3: CASSLIGSNQPQHF
DNA: TGTGCCAGCAGTTTAATCGGTAGCAATCAGCCCCAGCATTTT

J: TRBJ1-3
size: .
D: .
V: TRBV6-6
CDR3: CASSYSEGSDTIYF
DNA: TGTGCCAGCAGTTACTCGGAGGGAAGTGACACCATATATTTT

J: TRBJ2-7
size: few
D: .
V: TRBV12-5
CDR3: CASGSWSEQYF
DNA: TGTGCTAGTGGGTCTTGGAGTGAGCAGTACTTC

J: TRBJ1-2
size: .
D: .
V: TRBV28
CDR3: CAATATYGYTF
DNA: TGTGCAGCGACAGCCACTTATGGCTACACCTTC

J: TRBJ2-1
size: .
D: .
V: TRBV28
CDR3: CASRTRATGLNEQFF
DNA: TGTGCCAGCAGAACCCGGGCGACAGGACTCAATGAGCAGTTCTTC

J: TRBJ1-6
size: .
D: .
V: TRBV9
CDR3: CASSVVDEVESPLHF
DNA: TGTGCCAGCAGCGTAGTGGATGAGGTCGAGTCACCCCTCCACTTT

J: TRBJ2-1
size: .
D: TRBD2
V: TRBV18
CDR3: CASSLERGHNEQFF
DNA: TGTGCCAGCTCACTCGAGCGGGGACACAATGAGCAGTTCTTC

J: TRBJ2-3
size: .
D: .
V: TRBV7-2
CDR3: CASRTTRDAQYF
DNA: TGTGCCAGCAGAACTACTAGAGACGCGCAGTATTTT

J: TRBJ2-1
size: .
D: .
V: TRBV29-1
CDR3: CSVDLLGGGSEYNEQFF
DNA: TGCAGCGTTGATCTCCTTGGTGGAGGTAGCGAGTACAATGAGCAGTTCTTC

J: TRBJ1-2
size: .
D: .
V: TRBV28
CDR3: CASSLGGGSNYGYTF
DNA: TGTGCCAGCAGTTTAGGTGGAGGTTCTAACTATGGCTACACCTTC

J: TRBJ2-5
size: .
D: .
V: TRBV28
CDR3: CASTPGGHQETQYF
DNA: TGTGCCAGCACTCCCGGGGGACACCAAGAGACCCAGTACTTC

J: TRBJ1-1
size: .
D: TRBD1
V: TRBV10-3
CDR3: CATQGGNTEAFF
DNA: TGTGCCACCCAGGGGGGGAACACTGAAGCTTTCTTT

J: TRBJ1-5
size: .
D: .
V: TRBV23-1
CDR3: CAEGKVTLQPQHF
DNA: TGCGCCGAGGGAAAGGTAACGCTTCAGCCCCAGCATTTT

J: TRBJ1-6
size: .
D: TRBD1
V: TRBV27
CDR3: CASSRIGQGSNSPLHF
DNA: TGTGCCAGCAGTCGTATCGGACAGGGGTCGAATTCACCCCTCCACTTT

J: TRBJ2-1
size: few
D: TRBD2
V: TRBV30
CDR3: CAWGGLAGVRHEQFF
DNA: TGTGCCTGGGGCGGACTAGCGGGAGTACGCCATGAGCAGTTCTTC

J: TRBJ1-4
size: .
D: TRBD1
V: TRBV20-1
CDR3: CSASKVGQGREKLFF
DNA: TGCAGTGCTAGTAAGGTGGGACAGGGACGGGAAAAACTGTTTTTT

J: TRBJ1-2
size: .
D: .
V: TRBV2
CDR3: CASSSDSNYGYTF
DNA: TGTGCCAGCAGTTCCGACAGTAACTATGGCTACACCTTC

J: TRBJ2-7
size: .
D: TRBD2
V: TRBV5-6
CDR3: CASSLGGLAGKVYEQYF
DNA: TGTGCCAGCAGCTTGGGGGGACTAGCGGGGAAGGTGTACGAGCAGTACTTC

J: TRBJ2-7
size: .
D: TRBD1
V: TRBV5-1
CDR3: CASSTRDSIAEQYF
DNA: TGCGCCAGCAGCACCCGGGACAGTATCGCCGAGCAGTACTTC

J: TRBJ1-5
size: .
D: .
V: TRBV30
CDR3: CAWSVQGFQPQHF
DNA: TGTGCCTGGAGTGTGCAGGGTTTTCAGCCCCAGCATTTT

J: TRBJ1-1
size: .
D: .
V: TRBV6-1
CDR3: CASSESGVNTEAFF
DNA: TGTGCCAGCAGTGAGTCGGGGGTGAACACTGAAGCTTTCTTT

J: TRBJ1-2
size: .
D: .
V: TRBV28
CDR3: CASSFGGFYGYTF
DNA: TGTGCCAGCAGTTTTGGGGGGTTCTATGGCTACACCTTC

J: TRBJ2-1
size: .
D: TRBD1
V: TRBV18
CDR3: CASSLSLGQGDEQFF
DNA: TGTGCCAGCTCTCTATCCCTCGGACAGGGCGATGAGCAGTTCTTC

J: TRBJ2-1
size: .
D: TRBD2
V: TRBV7-8
CDR3: CASSILGLAGAYNEQFF
DNA: TGTGCCAGCAGCATCCTCGGACTAGCGGGAGCATACAATGAGCAGTTCTTC